This T cell receptor (beta chain) was captured by sequencing in a study of cytomegalovirus exposure and HLA in healthy donors. General study findings and limits: The authors listed approximately 160 TCR beta chains as cytomegalovirus-associated.

On this clone itself: Its target is not known.

Unmatched junction bases numbered 2, after V lost 3 bases and J lost 3 bases. The CDR3 is 14 amino acids. Germline V gene lookup returns CDR1 MDHEN and CDR2 SYDVKM. Clones were sequenced by immunoSEQ multiplex PCR, and TCRdb holds only the in-frame ones, with some missing. The data hold around 250,000 clones, with about 90% observed a single time. Sequences were obtained from PBMCs. This clonotype was obtained from a woman between 18 and 30 years old in good health and CMV-seronegative. The V call is TRBV28, the J call TRBJ1-2, with 9 positions matching TRBD1. The CDR3 DNA reads as TGTGCCAGCAGTTTTGGACAGGGGCACTATGGCTACACCTTC. It encodes CASSFGQGHYGYTF.